This TCR beta chain derives from a study of Graves' ophthalmopathy and Graves' hyperthyroidism. The CDR3 is 15 residues long. The V gene end was trimmed by 4 bases and the J gene end by 2 bases; junction bases not matched to a gene: 5. Per germline, CDR1 SNHLY and CDR2 FYNNEI. Amplification targeted the TCR beta CDR3 regions, with RNA transcripts as the source material. Amplification began with first-round RT-PCR using HTBI primers, then second-round multiplex PCR was performed. TCRdb analysed the multiplex PCR reads with MiXCR anew, one entry per CDR3 protein. The repertoire consists of 600,000 to 700,000 distinct CDR3 sequences, with roughly 41% occurring once and the leading ten covering 3.3%. This clonotype turned up a few times.

Input material: peripheral blood. The receptor comes from an adult man with Graves' ophthalmopathy. The chain recombines TRBV2 with TRBJ2-3; 8 positions match TRBD2. This chain's CDR3 is CASSAAGDFTDTQYF. The CDR3 DNA sequence: TGTGCCAGCAGTGCAGCGGGGGATTTCACAGATACGCAGTATTTT.